The T cell receptor beta chain described here comes from a study of shared clonotypes between healthy human individuals. The wider study: Donor composition was a couple of women and three men, aged 18 to 49. Regarding the study as a whole: Of the naive CD4 clonotypes, about 5% were shared across a handful of donors. Non-shared clonotypes were found to have lower generation probabilities than the clonotypes that were shared by all four of the sorted-subset donors.

As for this clone: The target antigen is unknown.

Using immunoSEQ multiplex PCR, the repertoire was profiled, and TCRdb retains in-frame clones only, with some absent. The repertoire has over a million clones, around 95% of them found once; the top ten carry about 1.2%. The germline V and J ends were trimmed by 5 bases and 8 bases, with 14 bases remaining between them. Germline CDR1 is SGHNT and CDR2 is YYREEE (reference sequence). This CDR3 contains 13 residues. The chain couples TRBV5-4 to TRBJ2-1; D may be TRBD1 or TRBD2 (6 bases each). The receptor's source is a young man in good health. The sequencing sample was made of naive CD4+ T cells sorted from blood. This sample's subset: CD45RA+ positively selected. CDR3 bases: TGTGCCAGCAGACCCCCGGGGGCCCATGAGCAGTTCTTC. Amino acids: CASRPPGAHEQFF.